The following is a TCR beta chain sequence with its context. Assay used: immunoSEQ multiplex PCR; TCRdb lists only in-frame clones, some missing. Of 45,000 to 60,000 clones detected, about 89% appear once; the ten largest clones hold about 5%. The data stem from a study of early stage breast cancer tumors. Turning to the study itself: Each sample averaged approximately 10-fold read coverage.

The V gene's germline CDR1 is LNHDA and CDR2 SQIVND (reference sequence). This CDR3 region has 14 residues. Trimming removed 3 bases from V and 5 bases from J, with 11 bases in between. This chain joins TRBV19 and TRBJ1-5; no clear D. Sample: blood. The TCR comes from a person aged 70 to 85 with breast cancer. The DNA for the CDR3 is TGTGCCAGTAGTATGGGGAGAAGGGATCAGCCCCAGCATTTT. Amino acid sequence: CASSMGRRDQPQHF.